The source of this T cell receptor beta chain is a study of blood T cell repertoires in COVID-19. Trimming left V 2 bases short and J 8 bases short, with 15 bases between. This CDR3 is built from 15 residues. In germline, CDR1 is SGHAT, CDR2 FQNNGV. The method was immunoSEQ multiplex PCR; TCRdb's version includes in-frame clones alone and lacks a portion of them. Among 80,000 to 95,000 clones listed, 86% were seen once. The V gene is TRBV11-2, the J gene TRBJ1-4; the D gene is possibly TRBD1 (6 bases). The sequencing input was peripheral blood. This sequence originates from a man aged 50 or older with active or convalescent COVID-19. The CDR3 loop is CASSLLGARSEKLFF. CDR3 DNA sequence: TGTGCCAGCAGCTTATTGGGGGCGCGTTCGGAAAAACTGTTTTTT.